The 9 T cell receptor beta chains below all came from one sample that was sequenced in a study of cytomegalovirus exposure and HLA in healthy donors. The PCR used 60 Vbeta and 13 Jbeta primers. Libraries were prepared by immunoSEQ multiplex PCR; TCRdb keeps only in-frame clonotypes and omits some of them. The sample yields more than 150,000 clones, 65% to 80% seen once. Sequenced material: PBMCs. These receptors were obtained from a woman in her thirties in good health and CMV-seropositive.

The chain carries TRBV7-2 and TRBJ2-1; perhaps TRBD1 as D (6 bases). The CDR3 runs 13 residues. Germline CDR1 reads SGHTA; CDR2 reads FQGNSA. V lost 10 bases to trimming and J lost 2 bases, with 12 bases between them. The CDR3 DNA sequence: TGTGCCACAGGGACAACTGCCTACAATGAGCAGTTCTTC. Translated: CATGTTAYNEQFF. The complete variable domain, with remaining parts taken from reference TRBV7-2 and TRBJ2-1, reads GAGVSQSPSNKVTEKGKDVELRCDPISGHTALYWYRQSLGQGLEFLIYFQGNSAPDKSGLPSDRFSAERTGGSVSTLTIQRTQQEDSAVYLCATGTTAYNEQFFGPGTRLTVL.

The V call is TRBV28, the J call TRBJ1-2, with a weak D call TRBD1 (5 bases). The CDR3 has 16 amino acids. From germline, CDR1 is MDHEN and CDR2 SYDVKM. V was clipped by 6 bases and J by 5 bases, with 22 bases between them. In DNA form, the CDR3 reads TGTGCCAGCAGCTCACCCCCCCCCGGGGGTCGGTATGGCTACACCTTC. Amino acids: CASSSPPPGGRYGYTF.

The rearrangement uses TRBV19 and TRBJ1-5; D perhaps matches TRBD1 (5 bases). CDR1 and CDR2 from the germline V gene are LNHDA and SQIVND (reference sequence). The CDR3 runs 15 residues. The V gene lost 2 bases and the J gene lost 4 bases, with 12 bases spanning the gap. This CDR3 reads CASSIRGSLNQPQHF. The CDR3, as DNA: TGTGCCAGTAGTATAAGGGGTTCTCTTAATCAGCCCCAGCATTTT.

This clone was seen a single time. This rearrangement joins TRBV27 to TRBJ2-1; TRBD1 matches 7 bases. J gave up 2 bases and V 6 bases, and 4 bases lay outside the gene matches. The CDR3 is 14 amino acids. Germline V CDR1 and CDR2: MNHEY, SMNVEV (reference sequence). CDR3 region: CASRGTVTYNEQFF. The CDR3 DNA follows: TGTGCCAGCAGGGGGACAGTGACCTACAATGAGCAGTTCTTC.

The rearrangement uses TRBV5-1 and TRBJ2-5; D uncertain. In germline, CDR1 is SGHRS, CDR2 YFSETQ. The CDR3 consists of 14 residues. V lost 0 bases to trimming and J lost 2 bases, with 8 bases between them. For the CDR3, the DNA is TGCGCCAGCAGCTTGGGACTGGCTCAAGAGACCCAGTACTTC. It translates to CASSLGLAQETQYF.

V usage is TRBV6-5 and J usage is TRBJ2-7; 7 nucleotides agree with TRBD2. The V segment lost 2 bases and the J segment 2 bases; nucleotides outside the gene matches: 6. The CDR3 runs 15 residues. Germline values: CDR1 MNHEY, CDR2 SVGAGI. CDR3 DNA: TGTGCCAGCAGTTACGGGGAGGGGCCCACCTACGAGCAGTACTTC. Its translation: CASSYGEGPTYEQYF.

CDR3 nucleotide sequence: TGCGCCAGCAGCCCCCGCGGGCTGGAGACCCAGTACTTC. Translation gives CASSPRGLETQYF. This chain connects TRBV4-1 to TRBJ2-5, with a weak D call TRBD2 (5 bases). V shed 4 bases and J shed 5 bases, with 11 bases lying between them. The CDR3 is 13 amino acids. The germline V gene encodes CDR1 MGHRA and CDR2 YSYEKL.

The chain combines TRBV9 with TRBJ2-5; the D gene is possibly TRBD1 (6 bases). V was trimmed by 4 bases and J by 2 bases, leaving 9 bases between them. Germline V gene lookup returns CDR1 SGDLS and CDR2 YYNGEE. The CDR3 contains 13 residues. CDR3 protein: CASSPGAQETQYF. The CDR3 nucleotides are TGTGCCAGCAGCCCAGGGGCGCAAGAGACCCAGTACTTC.

This chain joins TRBV5-1 and TRBJ1-2; possible D gene TRBD1, 6 bases. Germline CDR1 is SGHRS and CDR2 is YFSETQ. The CDR3 is made up of 13 amino acids. V lost 2 bases and J lost 6, with 11 bases in between. The DNA for the CDR3 is TGCGCCAGCAGCTTACAGGGTGTGGATGGCTACACCTTC. It codes for CASSLQGVDGYTF.